The TCR beta chain under discussion was sequenced for a study of cytomegalovirus exposure and HLA in healthy donors. Study findings and constraints: It was confirmed in vitro that three of the CMV-associated chains were specific for CMV antigens. Analyzed later, most CMV-associated TCR beta chains appeared HLA-restricted.

As to this clone: Its target is not known.

PCR amplification relied on 60 Vbeta primers (plus 13 Jbeta primers). In the original analysis: Roughly 11 million shared chains were among around 78 million unique TCR beta chains counted in a later analysis. Sequencing was performed with immunoSEQ multiplex PCR; in TCRdb, only in-frame clones are kept and a portion is missing. The V and J calls and clone size were taken over from that table, and D and trimming were inferred from the DNA. This sample's table has about 110,000 clones. This CDR3 region has 14 residues. From germline, CDR1 is SGHTA and CDR2 FQGNSA. V lost 4 bases and J lost 10; bases outside the gene matches: 4.

This sequence joins TRBV7-2 and TRBJ1-6; TRBD1 matches at 10 bases. The sequencing input was PBMCs. The origin of this receptor is a man aged 25 to 45 in good health and CMV-seronegative. The CDR3 loop is CASSSGQGYSPLHF. The DNA of the CDR3 is TGTGCCAGCAGCTCGGGACAGGGGTACTCACCCCTCCACTTT.